One sample yielded the 6 T cell receptor beta chains listed below, sequenced in a study of blood T cell repertoires in COVID-19. Only in-frame clones appear in the TCRdb table, and some are missing; sequencing was by immunoSEQ multiplex PCR. The table has about 46,000 clones, about nine tenths seen once. The sample comprised peripheral blood. The receptors were gathered from a human donor in a cohort sampled during active COVID-19.

The chain couples TRBV15 to TRBJ1-2, with 10 bases lining up with TRBD1. The CDR3 has 13 residues. The ends lost 8 bases at V and 7 bases at J; junction bases unmatched: 7. Looked up from germline, CDR1 is LNHNV and CDR2 is YYDKDF (reference sequence). The CDR3 loop reads CATGTGEWPGYTF. The CDR3 bases are TGTGCCACCGGGACAGGGGAGTGGCCTGGCTACACCTTC.

V usage is TRBV19 and J usage is TRBJ1-2; 8 bases line up with TRBD1. With V trimmed by 11 bases and J by 8 bases, 10 bases remained unmatched. Germline V gene lookup returns CDR1 LNHDA and CDR2 SQIVND (reference sequence). CDR3 length equals 12 residues. CDR3 nucleotide sequence: TGTGCCGACAGGGGAGGGACAGAAGGCTACACCTTC. It is translated as CADRGGTEGYTF.

The chain is built from TRBV9 and TRBJ1-1; D unresolved. This CDR3 comprises 14 residues. Germline CDR1 and CDR2: SGDLS and YYNGEE. The V end lost 0 bases, the J end lost 4 bases, and 10 bases lay between the germline ends. The CDR3 sequence is CASSVVSGGTEAFF. Here the CDR3 DNA reads TGTGCCAGCAGCGTAGTGTCGGGTGGCACTGAAGCTTTCTTT.

This rearrangement joins TRBV6-5 to TRBJ1-2; 7 nucleotides align to TRBD1. After removal of 0 bases from V and 8 bases from J, the junction contained 6 bases not matched to a gene. The CDR3 consists of 14 residues. The germline CDR1 and CDR2 sequences are MNHEY and SVGAGI. The CDR3, as DNA: TGTGCCAGCAGTTACTCGACTCCAGGGGGGGGCTACACCTTC. It encodes CASSYSTPGGGYTF.

The genes are TRBV23-1 and TRBJ2-7; 14 nucleotides agree with TRBD2. TRBV23-1 is designated an ORF whose function remains uncertain. The CDR3 extends over 19 amino acids. J lost 2 bases, V lost 4 bases, and 13 bases had no gene match. CDR3 bases: TGCGCCAGCAGTCGACCGGGACTAGCGGGAGAACTAAACACCTACGAGCAGTACTTC. Protein: CASSRPGLAGELNTYEQYF.

V usage is TRBV11-3 and J usage is TRBJ2-3; 8 nucleotides align to TRBD1. With V trimmed by 1 base and J by 4 bases, 7 bases remained unmatched. The CDR3 length is 16 residues. Germline CDR1 SGHNT, CDR2 YENEEA. The CDR3 loop reads CASSLGGQGVSDTQYF. As DNA, the CDR3 is TGTGCCAGCAGCTTAGGTGGACAGGGTGTCTCAGATACGCAGTATTTT.